The 26 T cell receptor beta chains presented below share a single source sample, sequenced in a study of metastatic and nonmetastatic thyroid tumors. TCRdb re-called the PCR reads through MiXCR. The table has 25,000 to 30,000 clones, over 15% seen once. All patients reached thyroid surgery having received no treatment beforehand. Input material: blood. Source of these receptors: a female donor with papillary thyroid cancer or a benign thyroid nodule (not recorded which). Some clones in this sample may be carry-over from other donors' samples.

This clone was counted a few times. This may stem from a read error, because a much larger clone lies one nucleotide away. The chain couples TRBV7-6 to TRBJ2-1, with TRBD1 matching 10 bases. The DNA matches TRBJ2-5 better at its end, which makes the J call doubtful. The CDR3 sequence is 14 residues long. Per germline, CDR1 SGHVS and CDR2 FNYEAQ. This chain's CDR3 is CASSPRGQGDTQYF. The CDR3 DNA sequence: TGTGCCAGCAGCCCACGAGGACAGGGGGATACCCAGTACTTC.

In its sample, this clone ranks as medium-sized. Additional DNA sequences in this sample encode the identical CDR3. The genes are TRBV6-1 and TRBJ2-7; D unresolved. The CDR3 covers 11 residues. V lost 2 bases and J lost 1, with 0 bases in between. CDR1 MNHNS and CDR2 SASEGT come from the germline V gene. This CDR3 reads CASSESYEQYF. The CDR3 DNA reads as TGTGCCAGCAGTGAATCCTACGAGCAGTACTTC.

This clone rates as medium-sized (0.01 to 0.1%). The chain combines TRBV27 with TRBJ1-6; TRBD1 might be the D (5 bases). The V gene lost 6 bases and the J gene lost 10 bases, with 19 bases spanning the gap. Germline V gives CDR1 MNHEY, CDR2 SMNVEV (reference sequence). CDR3 length: 15 residues. The DNA of the CDR3 is TGTGCCAGCAGCTCCCCGTCAGGGTTTGGGTCACCCCTCCACTTT. It is translated as CASSSPSGFGSPLHF.

This rearrangement joins TRBV5-6 to TRBJ2-3, with unresolved D. V lost 0 bases and J lost 7, with 9 bases in between. Germline CDR1 reads SGHDT; CDR2 reads YYEEEE. The CDR3 loop spans 13 amino acids. The CDR3 DNA follows: TGTGCCAGCAGCTTGGCCAACAGCCATACGCAGTATTTT. It translates to CASSLANSHTQYF.

This sequence joins TRBV5-1 and TRBJ1-6; D perhaps matches TRBD1 (5 bases). The CDR3 runs 15 residues. V shed 5 bases and J shed 7 bases, with 16 bases lying between them. CDR1 is SGHRS, CDR2 YFSETQ, per germline. The CDR3 sequence: CASRVSRDPNSPLHF. In nucleotides, the CDR3 is TGCGCCAGCAGAGTTTCCCGGGACCCAAATTCACCCCTCCACTTT.

This clone has only a few counts. Written as DNA, the CDR3 is TGTGCCAGCAGGGGGGGACAGAGGACTGAAGCTTTCTTT. Protein product: CASRGGQRTEAFF. The chain uses TRBV6-1 and TRBJ1-1, with 7 bases lining up with TRBD1. V shed 6 bases and J 5 bases; nucleotides not matched to a gene: 6. The CDR3 covers 13 residues. Germline-derived CDR1 and CDR2 are MNHNS and SASEGT.

Ten or more counts support this clone. The chain employs TRBV20-1 and TRBJ2-7, with D unclear. The V end was cut by 4 bases, the J end by 3 bases, with 10 bases between. The CDR3 runs to 12 residues. The germline V gene encodes CDR1 DFQATT and CDR2 SNEGSKA (reference sequence). The CDR3 DNA sequence: TGCAGTGCTAAGACTCCGAACTACGAGCAGTACTTC. This encodes CSAKTPNYEQYF.

This clone came up a few times. At one end the junction does not follow the germline gene, possibly because of a read error. CDR3 protein: CASSLVSSCEQYF. Here the CDR3 DNA reads TGTGCCAGCAGCTTGGTAAGCTCCTGCGAGCAGTACTTC. This sequence joins TRBV13 and TRBJ2-7; D gene uncertain. The CDR3 contains 13 residues. Per the germline V gene, CDR1 is PRHDT and CDR2 is FYEKMQ (reference sequence).

This clone came up a few times. The genes are TRBV6-2 or TRBV6-3 and TRBJ2-7; a possible D gene is TRBD2 (6 bases). V was pared by 8 bases and J by 0 bases, with 23 bases between. CDR1 is MNHEY, CDR2 SVGEGT, per germline. There are 17 residues in the CDR3. In DNA form, the CDR3 reads TGTGCCAGCGGACGCCCACCCGCAAGCGGGTCCTCCTACGAGCAGTACTTC. Translating gives CASGRPPASGSSYEQYF.

To note about this clone: This sample includes further DNA sequences coding for the same CDR3. The rearrangement joins TRBV5-1 to TRBJ2-7, with a tentative D call TRBD2 (5 bases). This CDR3 has 14 amino acids. Trimming left V 0 bases short and J 0 bases short, with 7 bases between. CDR1 and CDR2 (germline): SGHRS, YFSETQ. This chain's CDR3 is CASSLAGNSYEQYF. CDR3 nucleotide sequence: TGCGCCAGCAGCTTGGCGGGGAACTCCTACGAGCAGTACTTC.

This clone was counted only a few times. This chain connects TRBV28 to TRBJ2-7; 10 bases are shared with TRBD2. The CDR3 extends over 13 amino acids. CDR1 is MDHEN, CDR2 SYDVKM, per germline. This chain's CDR3 is CATDGLAEYEQYF. CDR3 DNA sequence: TGTGCTACCGATGGACTAGCGGAGTACGAGCAGTACTTC.

This clone rates as medium-sized. Other DNA sequences within the sample encode an identical CDR3. The gene calls are TRBV20-1 and TRBJ2-7, with 8 bases fitting TRBD1. This CDR3 contains 15 residues. In germline, CDR1 is DFQATT, CDR2 SNEGSKA (reference sequence). CDR3 protein: CSTPSNRGAPYEQYF. The CDR3 region has the DNA TGCAGCACTCCTTCAAACAGGGGGGCTCCCTACGAGCAGTACTTC.

This clone appeared a few times. CDR3 in DNA: TGTGCCAGCAGTGGGACAGTAACATTGCATTTT. Translating it yields CASSGTVTLHF. This chain connects TRBV6-1 to TRBJ1-5, with D possibly being TRBD1 (6 bases). There are 11 residues in the CDR3. V was shortened by 4 bases and J by 15 bases, with 13 bases between the two germline ends. Germline CDR1 MNHNS, CDR2 SASEGT.

There are many counts of this clone. This sample also contains other DNA sequences that code for the same CDR3. The chain recombines TRBV6-1 with TRBJ1-1; 9 bases align to TRBD1. In germline, CDR1 is MNHNS, CDR2 SASEGT. The CDR3 consists of 14 residues. The V and J ends lost 5 bases and 4 bases, in that order; junction bases with no gene match: 5. The CDR3: CASSPGQGRTEAFF. The CDR3 region has the DNA TGTGCCAGCAGTCCCGGACAGGGGCGCACTGAAGCTTTCTTT.

The chain couples TRBV18 to TRBJ2-1, with 10 bases fitting TRBD2. CDR3 size: 20 residues. Germline V gives CDR1 KGHSH, CDR2 LQKENI. The V and J ends lost 0 bases and 9 bases, in that order; junction bases with no gene match: 20. The chain's CDR3 is CASSPPRRGRLAGDEIEQFF. The CDR3 nucleotides read TGTGCCAGCTCACCACCGAGGCGGGGGCGCCTAGCGGGGGATGAAATTGAGCAGTTCTTC.

Sample share makes this clone medium-sized. The chain links TRBV2 to TRBJ2-7; D gene unclear. Trimming stripped 1 base from V and 1 base from J, with 8 bases between. This CDR3 comprises 14 residues. CDR1 SNHLY and CDR2 FYNNEI come from the germline V gene. This CDR3 is CASSEGRRSYEQYF. In nucleotides, the CDR3 is TGTGCCAGCAGTGAAGGACGAAGGTCCTACGAGCAGTACTTC.

This clone was seen repeatedly, ten times or more. The identical CDR3 is also encoded by other nucleotide sequences in the sample. The chain has TRBV10-1 and TRBJ2-5, with 9 bases lining up with TRBD1. Germline lookup yields CDR1 WNHNN and CDR2 SYGVQD (reference sequence). There are 13 residues in the CDR3. V gave up 11 bases and J gave up 2 bases; unmatched junction bases: 6. The DNA for the CDR3 is TGCGCCGGCCTGGACAGGGGACAAGAGACCCAGTACTTC. It encodes CAGLDRGQETQYF.

This clone was seen at least ten times. One end of the junction varies from germline; a read error may be responsible. This chain joins TRBV6-2 or TRBV6-3 and TRBJ1-1, with D tentatively TRBD1 (5 bases). The CDR3 is 13 residues long. Germline V lookup: CDR1 MNHEY, CDR2 SVGEGT. The CDR3, as DNA: TGTGCCAGCAGTTACTCGAGTGGGACTGAAGCTTCCTTT. Translated: CASSYSSGTEASF.

This clone was detected many times. This sequence joins TRBV5-1 and TRBJ2-1; D uncertain. The V and J ends lost 1 base and 4 bases respectively, with 12 bases between them. The CDR3 totals 15 residues. Germline V lookup: CDR1 SGHRS, CDR2 YFSETQ. CDR3 sequence (DNA): TGCGCCAGCAGCTTGATGGGGTTGATGTACAATGAGCAGTTCTTC. Residues: CASSLMGLMYNEQFF.

The V and J genes are TRBV5-1 and TRBJ2-7; 8 bases fit TRBD1. The length of the CDR3 is 14 residues. Looked up from germline, CDR1 is SGHRS and CDR2 is YFSETQ. The V gene end was trimmed by 4 bases and the J gene end by 5 bases; junction bases not matched to a gene: 8. CDR3: CASSPGQGTNEQYF. In DNA, the CDR3 is TGCGCCAGCAGCCCAGGACAGGGAACCAACGAGCAGTACTTC.

This clone showed up many times. The J gene is TRBJ1-1, the V gene TRBV9, with TRBD1 identical over 10 bases. V dropped 0 bases and J dropped 3; count of bases not matched to a gene: 8. Germline-derived CDR1 and CDR2 are SGDLS and YYNGEE. The CDR3 is made up of 17 amino acids. The CDR3 DNA is TGTGCCAGCAGCGTAGTCGGGACAGGGGCGCACCACACTGAAGCTTTCTTT. This encodes CASSVVGTGAHHTEAFF.

In its sample, this clone is medium-sized (0.01 to 0.1%). The chain carries TRBV2 and TRBJ2-7, with 10 positions matching TRBD2. J was trimmed by 7 bases and V by 7 bases; bases with no gene match: 4. The CDR3 sequence is 12 residues long. Germline lookup yields CDR1 SNHLY and CDR2 FYNNEI. CDR3 bases: TGTGCCAGCAAGCGGGAGGGCCCGGAGCAGTACTTC. Protein: CASKREGPEQYF.

A word on this clone: A read error may produce the germline difference seen at one junction end. V gene TRBV25-1 combines with J gene TRBJ2-1; no firm D call. The CDR3 has 11 residues. Per germline, CDR1 MGHDK and CDR2 SYGVNS. CDR3 loop: CASKCFDDQFF. CDR3 sequence (DNA): TGTGCCAGCAAATGTTTCGATGATCAGTTCTTC.

There are a few counts of this clone. The chain recombines TRBV29-1 with TRBJ2-5, with TRBD1 matching over 8 bases. CDR1 and CDR2 from the germline V gene are SQVTM and ANQGSEA. CDR3 length: 13 residues. Germline trimming cut 6 bases from V and 8 bases from J; bases unmatched to any gene: 11. CDR3 sequence: CSVPGQVADTQYF. CDR3 in DNA: TGCAGCGTACCGGGACAGGTGGCTGATACCCAGTACTTC. Supplemented by reference TRBV29-1 and TRBJ2-5, the full variable domain reads SAVISQKPSRDICQRGTSLTIQCQVDSQVTMMFWYRQQPGQSLTLIATANQGSEATYESGFVIDKFPISRPNLTFSTLTVSNMSPEDSSIYLCSVPGQVADTQYFGPGTRLLVL.

This chain joins TRBV5-4 and TRBJ2-3; tentatively, D is TRBD1 (5 bases). Trimming cost V 1 base and J 0 bases, with 15 bases left between them. CDR3 length: 17 amino acids. Germline V gene sequence: CDR1 SGHNT, CDR2 YYREEE (reference sequence). The CDR3 nucleotides are TGTGCCAGCAGCTTGTATGGGGCGGAAGGGAGCACAGATACGCAGTATTTT. Encoded protein: CASSLYGAEGSTDTQYF.

This clone appeared a few times. The rearrangement uses TRBV12-3 or TRBV12-4 and TRBJ1-1, with TRBD1 matching 7 bases. With V trimmed by 6 bases and J by 6 bases, 7 bases remained unmatched. CDR3 length equals 13 residues. CDR3 DNA: TGTGCCAGCAGCGTCAGGGGGTATGCTGAAGCTTTCTTT. Encoded protein: CASSVRGYAEAFF.